Listed here is a single T cell receptor beta chain. Its antigen is undetermined. This CDR3 region has 15 residues. Germline CDR1 and CDR2: LNHDA and SQIVND (reference sequence). V lost 1 base, J lost 2 bases, and 8 bases lay in between. This record comes from a study of human T cells and chemical hapten exposure. Study results and caveats: No shift was seen in TCRs above 1 in 1000 frequency with DPC sensitization.

Time point denoted: pre-sensitization, week 0. The treatment is: therapeutic diphenylcyclopropenone sensitization with weekly scalp DPC. MiXCR was run by TCRdb on the RACE reads, yielding one entry per CDR3 protein. This table has fewer than 140,000 distinct CDR3 sequences, approximately 12% appearing once. Specimen: whole blood, collected in connection with sensitization to the hapten diphenylcyclopropenone (DPC). This TCR was sampled from a woman aged 50 to 65 with alopecia areata. Some clones in this sample may be carry-over from other donors' samples. This chain uses TRBV19 with TRBJ2-2; D gene unclear. The CDR3 spells CASSIAWDNTGELFF. The CDR3 DNA sequence: TGTGCCAGTAGTATAGCGTGGGATAACACCGGGGAGCTGTTTTTT.